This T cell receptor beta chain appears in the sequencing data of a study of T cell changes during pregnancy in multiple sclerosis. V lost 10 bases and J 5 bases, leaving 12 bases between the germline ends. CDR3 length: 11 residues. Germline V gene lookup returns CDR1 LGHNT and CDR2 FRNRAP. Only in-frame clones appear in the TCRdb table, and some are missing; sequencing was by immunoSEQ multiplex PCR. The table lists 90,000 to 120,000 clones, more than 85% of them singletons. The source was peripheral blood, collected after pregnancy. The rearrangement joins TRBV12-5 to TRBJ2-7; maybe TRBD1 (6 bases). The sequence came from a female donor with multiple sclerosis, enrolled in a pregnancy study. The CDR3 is CATKNRDEQYF. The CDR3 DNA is TGTGCTACCAAAAACAGGGACGAGCAGTACTTC.